This T cell receptor beta chain was documented in a study of blood T cell repertoires in COVID-19. The CDR3 contains 14 residues. Per germline, CDR1 MDHEN and CDR2 SYDVKM. Deletions cut 6 bases from V and 4 bases from J, with 12 bases between. Recruited during active infection, patients (from Seattle) were subsequently followed longitudinally. How the authors handled the data: From reference gene primer amplification, estimates of nucleated cell counts were derived. The assay was immunoSEQ multiplex PCR, and TCRdb's table has in-frame clones only and misses some. The DNA gave D and trimming, while V, J and clone size come from that table. The sample has under 200,000 clones; about 83% are singletons. This clone has a handful of counts.

The clonotype originates from a woman of 80 years or more with COVID-19, enrolled during active disease. Material for sequencing was peripheral blood. The gene calls are TRBV28 and TRBJ1-4; possible D gene TRBD1, 6 bases. The CDR3 loop reads CASRQGAVNEKLFF. The CDR3 DNA reads as TGTGCCAGCAGACAGGGAGCCGTTAATGAAAAACTGTTTTTT.